This T cell receptor (beta chain) was documented in a study of multiple sclerosis patients with progressive multifocal leukoencephalopathy. Study-wide points: Less diverse TRB repertoires were suggested in most PML patients. Findings may reflect JC virus infection or just general immunocompromise.

V shed 8 bases and J shed 5 bases, with 18 bases lying between them. CDR1 SQVTM and CDR2 ANQGSEA come from the germline V gene. This CDR3 contains 13 residues. Method: immunoSEQ multiplex PCR; TCRdb's copy keeps in-frame clones and lacks some. This table has roughly 28,000 clones, more than 75% appearing once. This clone appeared a single time. Its antigen is as yet unknown. Described time point: before natalizumab initiation. The T0 samples predate the first natalizumab infusion. The material sequenced was PBMCs. The TCR was taken from a human donor with multiple sclerosis. The chain uses TRBV29-1 and TRBJ1-2; no definite D call. CDR3 nucleotide sequence: TGCAGCTGTGAAATGGCAGAATTTTATGGCTACACCTTC. It encodes CSCEMAEFYGYTF. The whole variable domain, filled in from reference TRBV29-1 and TRBJ1-2, reads SAVISQKPSRDICQRGTSLTIQCQVDSQVTMMFWYRQQPGQSLTLIATANQGSEATYESGFVIDKFPISRPNLTFSTLTVSNMSPEDSSIYLCSCEMAEFYGYTFGSGTRLTVV.